This T cell receptor (beta chain) was documented in a study of cytomegalovirus exposure and HLA in healthy donors. The PCR was carried out with 60 Vbeta primers and 13 Jbeta primers. Profiled with immunoSEQ multiplex PCR; TCRdb holds only in-frame clones, not every one. The sample records approximately 96,000 clones, under 80% being singletons. A few counts support this clone. Its antigen is not identified. V was clipped by 4 bases and J by 5 bases; unmatched bases: 4. CDR1 and CDR2 (germline): SGHRS, YFSETQ. The CDR3 runs to 15 residues. Healthy people donating bone marrow made up the donors. General study findings and limits: Confirmation in vitro established that three CMV-associated chains were specific for CMV antigens. The study reported that TCR beta sequences accurately predicted HLA-A and HLA-B alleles in most subjects. Most CMV-associated TCR beta chains appeared HLA-restricted in a later analysis.

The sample consisted of PBMCs. The source of this sequence is a male donor in good health and CMV-seronegative. The chain has TRBV5-1 and TRBJ2-1; 12 bases fit TRBD2. CDR3: CASSGGLAGNNEQFF. The DNA for the CDR3 is TGCGCCAGCAGCGGGGGACTAGCGGGCAACAATGAGCAGTTCTTC.